Each of the 9 T cell receptor beta chains below was sequenced from the same sample in a study of blood T cells in healthy people across ages. A J-beta primer mix and a sample-barcoded 5' primer were used in a second PCR of roughly 6 to 12 cycles. TCRdb ran MiXCR on the 5' RACE reads and lists one entry per CDR3 protein. The profile shows about 900,000 distinct CDR3 sequences, 62% of them singletons. The sequencing sample was made of blood. All receptors derive from a man aged 30 to 39 in good health.

This clonotype was picked up a small number of times. The chain couples TRBV4-2 to TRBJ2-7; D uncertain. The CDR3 has 17 residues. From germline, CDR1 is LGHNA and CDR2 YNFKEQ. The germline V and J ends were trimmed by 0 bases and 0 bases, with 15 bases remaining between them. The CDR3 nucleotides are TGTGCCAGCAGCCAAGAGGGTGCAGGCCAGTACTCCTACGAGCAGTACTTC. This encodes CASSQEGAGQYSYEQYF.

There are a few counts of this clonotype. The chain links TRBV12-3 or TRBV12-4 to TRBJ2-7; 7 bases map to TRBD1. Trimming took 5 bases from V and 2 from J; bases not matched to a gene: 15. The CDR3 has 17 residues. The CDR3 is CASSPNSAKTGTYEQYF. In DNA form, the CDR3 reads TGTGCCAGCAGTCCAAATAGCGCAAAGACAGGGACCTACGAGCAGTACTTC.

The chain is built from TRBV7-2 and TRBJ2-3, with 8 nucleotides matching TRBD2. Germline assignment: CDR1 SGHTA and CDR2 FQGNSA. This CDR3 contains 16 residues. With V trimmed by 5 bases and J by 1 base, 8 bases remained unmatched. The CDR3 region is CASSQQPGLGTDTQYF. As DNA, the CDR3 is TGTGCCAGCAGCCAACAGCCGGGACTAGGCACAGATACGCAGTATTTT.

This clonotype has just a few counts. This rearrangement joins TRBV29-1 to TRBJ2-7; 8 bases align to TRBD2. With V trimmed by 4 bases and J by 3 bases, 14 bases remained unmatched. The CDR3 is 16 residues long. In germline, CDR1 is SQVTM, CDR2 ANQGSEA. The CDR3 loop is CSVGGLLAGGLYEQYF. The CDR3 DNA is TGCAGCGTTGGGGGTTTGTTGGCGGGGGGCCTCTACGAGCAGTACTTC.

This rearrangement joins TRBV7-9 to TRBJ2-1, with no clear D. Germline lookup yields CDR1 SEHNR and CDR2 FQNEAQ (reference sequence). CDR3 length: 12 residues. Trimming took 0 bases from V and 12 from J, leaving 9 bases between them. Here the CDR3 reads CASSLAPSPQFF. CDR3 nucleotides: TGTGCCAGCAGCTTAGCCCCTAGTCCGCAGTTCTTC.

The J gene is TRBJ2-7, the V gene TRBV14, with D possibly matching TRBD1 (6 bases). The CDR3 runs to 15 residues. The ends were cut back, 6 bases at V and 0 bases at J, with 15 bases in the middle. Per the germline V gene, CDR1 is SGHDN and CDR2 is FVKESK. As DNA, the CDR3 is TGTGCCAGCAGAAGGGATGGACAGAACTCCTACGAGCAGTACTTC. Protein sequence: CASRRDGQNSYEQYF.

The CDR3: CASSQDEVSNQPQHF. The CDR3 DNA follows: TGCGCCAGCAGCCAAGATGAAGTTAGCAATCAGCCCCAGCATTTT. The gene calls are TRBV4-3 and TRBJ1-5; no firm D call. V dropped 0 bases and J dropped 0 bases, with 6 bases sitting between them. Germline V CDR1 and CDR2: LGHNA, YSLEER. The CDR3 is 15 residues long.

This clonotype was counted a few times. The rearrangement links TRBV20-1 to TRBJ2-3, with 10 bases fitting TRBD1. The V gene end was trimmed by 3 bases and the J gene end by 4 bases; junction bases not matched to a gene: 10. This CDR3 contains 16 residues. CDR1 is DFQATT, CDR2 SNEGSKA, per germline (reference sequence). For the CDR3, the DNA is TGCAGTGCTAGCGCGTACGGGACAGGGGACTCAGATACGCAGTATTTT. It specifies CSASAYGTGDSDTQYF.

This clonotype was counted ten times or more. The CDR3 region is CASSPVTGGRQPQHF. The CDR3 nucleotides read TGTGCCAGCAGCCCGGTCACAGGGGGCAGACAGCCCCAGCATTTT. The chain carries TRBV7-2 and TRBJ1-5; TRBD1 matches at 9 bases. This CDR3 is built from 15 residues. Germline V lookup: CDR1 SGHTA, CDR2 FQGNSA. The ends lost 5 bases at V and 7 bases at J; junction bases unmatched: 9.